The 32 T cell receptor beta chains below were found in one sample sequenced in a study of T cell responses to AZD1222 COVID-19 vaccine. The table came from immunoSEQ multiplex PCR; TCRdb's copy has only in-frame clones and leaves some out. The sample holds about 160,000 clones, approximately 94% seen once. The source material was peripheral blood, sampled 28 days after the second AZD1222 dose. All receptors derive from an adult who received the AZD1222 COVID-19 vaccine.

CDR3 sequence reads: CASSCSLRQSLEQPQHF. The CDR3 DNA sequence: TGTGCCAGCAGCTGTAGTTTAAGACAGAGCCTCGAACAGCCCCAGCATTTT. This rearrangement joins TRBV21-1 to TRBJ1-5; the D call TRBD1 from the table was never checked on the DNA. TRBV21-1 is termed a pseudogene. The CDR3 runs 17 residues.

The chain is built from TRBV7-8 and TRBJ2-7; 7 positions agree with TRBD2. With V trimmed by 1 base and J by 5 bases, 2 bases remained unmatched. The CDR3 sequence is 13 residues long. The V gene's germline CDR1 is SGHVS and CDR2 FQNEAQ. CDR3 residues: CASSLGAGDEQYF. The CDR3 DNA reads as TGTGCCAGCAGCTTAGGGGCGGGGGACGAGCAGTACTTC.

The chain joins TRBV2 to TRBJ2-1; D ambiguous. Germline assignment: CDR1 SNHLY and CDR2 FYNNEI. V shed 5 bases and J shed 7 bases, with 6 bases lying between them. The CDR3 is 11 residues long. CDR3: CASSSSNEQFF. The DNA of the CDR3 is TGTGCCAGCAGTTCCTCAAATGAGCAGTTCTTC. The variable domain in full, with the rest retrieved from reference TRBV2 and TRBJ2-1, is EPEVTQTPSHQVTQMGQEVILRCVPISNHLYFYWYRQILGQKVEFLVSFYNNEISEKSEIFDDQFSVERPDGSNFTLKIRSTKLEDSAMYFCASSSSNEQFFGPGTRLTVL.

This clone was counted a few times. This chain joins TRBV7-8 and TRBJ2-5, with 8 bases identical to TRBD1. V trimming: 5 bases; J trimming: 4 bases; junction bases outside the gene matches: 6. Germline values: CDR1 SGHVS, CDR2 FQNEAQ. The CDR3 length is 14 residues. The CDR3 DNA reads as TGTGCCAGCAGCCGAGACAGGGGAAGAGAGACCCAGTACTTC. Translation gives CASSRDRGRETQYF.

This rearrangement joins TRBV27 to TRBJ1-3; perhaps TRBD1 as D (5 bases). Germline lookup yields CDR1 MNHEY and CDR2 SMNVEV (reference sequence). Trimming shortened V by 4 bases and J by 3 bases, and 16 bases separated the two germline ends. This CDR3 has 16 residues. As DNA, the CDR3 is TGTGCCAGCAGTTCGAAACTCGGGACTTTTGGAAACACCATATATTTT. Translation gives CASSSKLGTFGNTIYF.

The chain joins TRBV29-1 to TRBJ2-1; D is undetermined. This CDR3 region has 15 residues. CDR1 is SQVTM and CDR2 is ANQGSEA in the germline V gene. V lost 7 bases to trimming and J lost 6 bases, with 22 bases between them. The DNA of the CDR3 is TGCAGCGCCGACCAAGATTCAAGGGTCGGCAATGAGCAGTTCTTC. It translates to CSADQDSRVGNEQFF.

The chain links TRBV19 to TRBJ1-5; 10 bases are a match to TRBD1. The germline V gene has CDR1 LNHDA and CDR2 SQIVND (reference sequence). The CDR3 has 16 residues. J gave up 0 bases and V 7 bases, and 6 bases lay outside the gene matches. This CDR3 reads CASNGQGVYSNQPQHF. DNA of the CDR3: TGTGCCAGTAACGGACAGGGGGTTTATAGCAATCAGCCCCAGCATTTT.

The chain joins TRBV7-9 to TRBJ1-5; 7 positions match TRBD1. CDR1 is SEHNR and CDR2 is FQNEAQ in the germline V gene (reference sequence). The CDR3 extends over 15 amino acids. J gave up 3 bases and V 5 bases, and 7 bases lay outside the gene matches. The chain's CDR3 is CASSRQGGDNQPQHF. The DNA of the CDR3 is TGTGCCAGCAGCCGACAGGGTGGGGACAATCAGCCCCAGCATTTT.

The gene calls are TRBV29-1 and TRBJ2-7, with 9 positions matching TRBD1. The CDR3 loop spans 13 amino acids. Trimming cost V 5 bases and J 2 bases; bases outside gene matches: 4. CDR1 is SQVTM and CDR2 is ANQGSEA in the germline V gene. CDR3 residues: CSVLGQGTYEQYF. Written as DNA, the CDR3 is TGCAGCGTTCTGGGACAGGGTACCTACGAGCAGTACTTC.

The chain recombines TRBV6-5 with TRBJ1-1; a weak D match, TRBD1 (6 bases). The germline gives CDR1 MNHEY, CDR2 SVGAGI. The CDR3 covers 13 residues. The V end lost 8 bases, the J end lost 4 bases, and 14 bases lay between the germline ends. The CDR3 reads CASRYRAGTEAFF. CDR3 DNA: TGTGCCAGCCGATACAGGGCGGGCACTGAAGCTTTCTTT.

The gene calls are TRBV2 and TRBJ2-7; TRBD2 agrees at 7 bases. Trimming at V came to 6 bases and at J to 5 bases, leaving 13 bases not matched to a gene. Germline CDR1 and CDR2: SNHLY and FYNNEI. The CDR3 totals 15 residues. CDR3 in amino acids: CASRGLGGSPDEQYF. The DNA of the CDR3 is TGTGCCAGCAGGGGGCTGGGGGGGTCCCCGGACGAGCAGTACTTC.

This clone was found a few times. The CDR3 region has the DNA TGTGCCAGCAGTCTACTTGGACAGGGCGGAAATCAGCCCCAGCATTTT. Translated, it gives CASSLLGQGGNQPQHF. The chain uses TRBV6-6 and TRBJ1-5; TRBD1 matches 8 bases. Germline values: CDR1 MNHNY, CDR2 SVGAGI (reference sequence). This CDR3 region has 16 residues. J was trimmed by 4 bases and V by 5 bases; bases with no gene match: 10.

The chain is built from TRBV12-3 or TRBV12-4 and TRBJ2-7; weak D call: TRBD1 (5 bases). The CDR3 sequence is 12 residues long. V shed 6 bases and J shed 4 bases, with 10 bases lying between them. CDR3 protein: CASSPRQYEQYF. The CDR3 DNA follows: TGTGCCAGCAGCCCAAGACAGTACGAGCAGTACTTC.

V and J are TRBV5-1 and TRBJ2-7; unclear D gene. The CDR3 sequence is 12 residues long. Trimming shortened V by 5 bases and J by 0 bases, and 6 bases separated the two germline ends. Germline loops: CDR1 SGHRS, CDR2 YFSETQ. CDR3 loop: CASRSSSYEQYF. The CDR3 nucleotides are TGCGCCAGCAGGTCAAGCTCCTACGAGCAGTACTTC. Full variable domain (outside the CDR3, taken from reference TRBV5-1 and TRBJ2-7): KAGVTQTPRYLIKTRGQQVTLSCSPISGHRSVSWYQQTPGQGLQFLFEYFSETQRNKGNFPGRFSGRQFSNSRSEMNVSTLELGDSALYLCASRSSSYEQYFGPGTRLTVT.

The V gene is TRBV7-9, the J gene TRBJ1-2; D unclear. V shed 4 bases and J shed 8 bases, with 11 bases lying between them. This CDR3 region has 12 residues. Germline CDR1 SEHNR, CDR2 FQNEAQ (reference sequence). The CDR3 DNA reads TGTGCCAGCAGCTCCCCCCCCATAGGCTACACCTTC. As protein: CASSSPPIGYTF.

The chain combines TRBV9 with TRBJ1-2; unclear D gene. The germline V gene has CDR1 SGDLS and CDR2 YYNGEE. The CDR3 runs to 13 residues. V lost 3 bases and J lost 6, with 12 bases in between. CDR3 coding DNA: TGTGCCAGCAGCGCAGGACGTCGGGATGGCTACACCTTC. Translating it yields CASSAGRRDGYTF.

The CDR3 sequence: CASTKPGHNTGELFF. The CDR3 region has the DNA TGTGCCAGCACAAAACCGGGACACAACACCGGGGAGCTGTTTTTT. This chain uses TRBV5-4 with TRBJ2-2, with D perhaps matching TRBD1 (6 bases). The V and J ends lost 6 bases and 2 bases respectively, with 14 bases between them. The length of the CDR3 is 15 residues. Germline CDR1 SGHNT, CDR2 YYREEE (reference sequence).

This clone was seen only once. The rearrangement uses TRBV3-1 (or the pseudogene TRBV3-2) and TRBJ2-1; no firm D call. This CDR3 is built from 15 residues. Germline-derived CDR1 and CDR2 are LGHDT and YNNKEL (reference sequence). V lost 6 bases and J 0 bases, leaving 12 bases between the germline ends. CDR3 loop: CASSGLKSSYNEQFF. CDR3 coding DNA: TGTGCCAGCAGTGGGTTAAAGAGCTCCTACAATGAGCAGTTCTTC.

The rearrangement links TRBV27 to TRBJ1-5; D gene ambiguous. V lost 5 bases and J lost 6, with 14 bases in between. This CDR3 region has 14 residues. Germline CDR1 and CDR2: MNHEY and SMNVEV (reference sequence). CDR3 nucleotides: TGTGCCAGCAGTGAAAAGGGTGTGTTTCAGCCCCAGCATTTT. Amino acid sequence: CASSEKGVFQPQHF.

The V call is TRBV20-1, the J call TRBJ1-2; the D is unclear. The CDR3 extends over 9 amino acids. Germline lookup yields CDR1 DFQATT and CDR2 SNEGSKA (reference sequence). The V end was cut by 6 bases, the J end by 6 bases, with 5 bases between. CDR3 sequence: CSAQDGYTF. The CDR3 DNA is TGCAGTGCGCAAGATGGCTACACCTTC.

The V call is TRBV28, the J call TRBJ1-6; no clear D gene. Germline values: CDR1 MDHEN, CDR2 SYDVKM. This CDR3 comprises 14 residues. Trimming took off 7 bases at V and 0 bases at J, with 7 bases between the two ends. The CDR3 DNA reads TGTGCCAGCATCAGGAGCTCCTATAATTCACCCCTCCACTTT. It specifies CASIRSSYNSPLHF.

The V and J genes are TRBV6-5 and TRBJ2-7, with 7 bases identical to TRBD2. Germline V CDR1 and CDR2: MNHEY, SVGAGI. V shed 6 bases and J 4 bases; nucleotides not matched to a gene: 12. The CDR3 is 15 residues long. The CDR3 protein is CASRPAGGTRYEQYF. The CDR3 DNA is TGTGCCAGCAGACCCGCCGGGGGGACCAGATACGAGCAGTACTTC.

CDR3 sequence: CASRPPPCGTSGSDASYNEQFF. CDR3 nucleotide sequence: TGTGCAAGTCGCCCACCCCCTTGCGGGACTAGCGGGAGTGACGCCTCCTACAATGAGCAGTTCTTC. The V gene is TRBV12-2, the J gene TRBJ2-1; TRBD2, the D gene given by the table, was not confirmed from the DNA. TRBV12-2 has pseudogene status. This CDR3 is 22 amino acids long.

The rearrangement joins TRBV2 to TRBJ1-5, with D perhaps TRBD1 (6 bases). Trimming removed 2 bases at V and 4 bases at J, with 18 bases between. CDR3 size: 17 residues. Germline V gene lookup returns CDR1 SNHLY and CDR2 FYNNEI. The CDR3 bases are TGTGCCAGCAGTGAAATGGGTCGGGGGGCGTCGAATCAGCCCCAGCATTTT. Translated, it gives CASSEMGRGASNQPQHF.

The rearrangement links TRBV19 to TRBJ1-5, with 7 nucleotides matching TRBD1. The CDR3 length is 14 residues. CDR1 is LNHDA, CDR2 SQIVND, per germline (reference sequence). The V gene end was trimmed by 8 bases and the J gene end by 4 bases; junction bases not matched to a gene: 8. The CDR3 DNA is TGTGCCAGTTGGGGGAAGACAGGGAATCAGCCCCAGCATTTT. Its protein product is CASWGKTGNQPQHF.

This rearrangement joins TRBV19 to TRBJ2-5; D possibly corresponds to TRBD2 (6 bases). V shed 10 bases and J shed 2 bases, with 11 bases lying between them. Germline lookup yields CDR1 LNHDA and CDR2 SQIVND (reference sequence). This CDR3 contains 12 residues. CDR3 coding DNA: TGTGCCACGCGCCGGGGGCAAGAGACCCAGTACTTC. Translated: CATRRGQETQYF.

CDR3 sequence: CASSHRTDSNQPQHF. In DNA form, the CDR3 reads TGTGCCAGCAGCCACAGGACAGATAGCAATCAGCCCCAGCATTTT. The chain combines TRBV2 with TRBJ1-5; D may be TRBD1 (6 bases). Trimming took 6 bases from V and 0 from J, leaving 12 bases between them. The CDR3 has 15 residues. In germline, CDR1 is SNHLY, CDR2 FYNNEI.

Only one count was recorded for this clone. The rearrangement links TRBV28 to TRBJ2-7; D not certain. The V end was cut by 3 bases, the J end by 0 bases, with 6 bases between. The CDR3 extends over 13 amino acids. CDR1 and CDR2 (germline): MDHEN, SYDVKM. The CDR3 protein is CASSFADSYEQYF. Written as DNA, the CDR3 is TGTGCCAGCAGTTTCGCAGACTCCTACGAGCAGTACTTC.

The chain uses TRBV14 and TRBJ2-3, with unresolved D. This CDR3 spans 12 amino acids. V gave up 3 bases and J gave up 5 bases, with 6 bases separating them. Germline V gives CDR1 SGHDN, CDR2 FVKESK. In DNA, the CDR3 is TGTGCCAGCAGCCAGGGGAAAGATACGCAGTATTTT. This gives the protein CASSQGKDTQYF.

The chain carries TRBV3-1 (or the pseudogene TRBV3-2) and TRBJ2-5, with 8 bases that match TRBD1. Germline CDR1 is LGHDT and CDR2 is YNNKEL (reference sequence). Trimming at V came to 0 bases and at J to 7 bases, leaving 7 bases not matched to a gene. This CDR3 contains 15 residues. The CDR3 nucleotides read TGTGCCAGCAGCCAAGACGACAGGGGACTGCGGACCCAGTACTTC. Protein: CASSQDDRGLRTQYF.

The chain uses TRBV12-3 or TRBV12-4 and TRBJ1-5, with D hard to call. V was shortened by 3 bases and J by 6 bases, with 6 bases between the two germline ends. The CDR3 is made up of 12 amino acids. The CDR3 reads CASSFPGQPQHF. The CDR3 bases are TGTGCCAGCAGTTTTCCGGGTCAGCCCCAGCATTTT.

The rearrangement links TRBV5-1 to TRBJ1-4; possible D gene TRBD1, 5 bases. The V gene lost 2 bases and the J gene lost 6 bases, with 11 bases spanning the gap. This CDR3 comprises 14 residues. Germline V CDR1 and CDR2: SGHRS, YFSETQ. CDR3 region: CASSLAQGYEKLFF. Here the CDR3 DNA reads TGCGCCAGCAGCTTAGCCCAGGGCTATGAAAAACTGTTTTTT. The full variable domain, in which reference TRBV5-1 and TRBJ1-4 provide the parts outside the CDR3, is KAGVTQTPRYLIKTRGQQVTLSCSPISGHRSVSWYQQTPGQGLQFLFEYFSETQRNKGNFPGRFSGRQFSNSRSEMNVSTLELGDSALYLCASSLAQGYEKLFFGSGTQLSVL.